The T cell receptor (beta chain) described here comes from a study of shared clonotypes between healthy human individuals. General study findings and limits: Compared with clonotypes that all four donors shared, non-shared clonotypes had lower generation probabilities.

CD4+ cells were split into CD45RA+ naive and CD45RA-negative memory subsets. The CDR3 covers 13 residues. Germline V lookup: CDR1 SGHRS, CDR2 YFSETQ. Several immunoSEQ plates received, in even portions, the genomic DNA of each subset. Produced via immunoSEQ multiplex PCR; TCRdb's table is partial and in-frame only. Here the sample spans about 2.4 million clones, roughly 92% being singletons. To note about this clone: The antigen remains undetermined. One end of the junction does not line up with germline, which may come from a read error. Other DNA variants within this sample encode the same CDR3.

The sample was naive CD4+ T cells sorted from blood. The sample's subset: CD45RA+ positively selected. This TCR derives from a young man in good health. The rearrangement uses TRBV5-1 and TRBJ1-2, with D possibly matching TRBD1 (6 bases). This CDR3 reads CASSPDRNYGYTF. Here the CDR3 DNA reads TGTGCCAGCAGTCCCGACAGGAACTATGGCTACACCTTC.